The rows below give T cell receptor beta chains drawn from one sample of a study of early stage breast cancer tumors. The assay was immunoSEQ multiplex PCR, and TCRdb's table has in-frame clones only and misses some. The sample lists around 31,000 clones, roughly four fifths occurring once. Sequenced sample: breast tumor tissue. The origin of the receptors is a person aged 25 to 39 with breast cancer. Each CDR3 is given with its conserved first and last residue. Fields, in order: V gene, D gene, J gene, clone size, CDR3 DNA, CDR3 protein. D genes are given only for firm matches. A row's size may be missing; if present it is once, few, many or a size class.

>TRBV2|NA|TRBJ1-5|NA
TGTGCCAGCAGTGACGATAGCAATCAGCCCCAGCATTTT
CASSDDSNQPQHF
>TRBV5-1|NA|TRBJ2-3|NA
TGCGCCAGCAGCCCCGAACCGGGATGGGCAGATACGCAGTATTTT
CASSPEPGWADTQYF
>TRBV5-6|NA|TRBJ1-4|few
TGTGCCAGCAGCTCCCTCAACGAACGGGGGGCAACTAATGAAAAACTGTTTTTT
CASSSLNERGATNEKLFF
>TRBV27|TRBD2|TRBJ2-7|NA
TGTGCCAGCAGCTCTACTAGCGGGCGATCCTACGAGCAGTACTTC
CASSSTSGRSYEQYF
>TRBV10-3|NA|TRBJ2-1|once
TGTGCCATCAGTAGAGATGACTCCTACAATGAGCAGTTCTTC
CAISRDDSYNEQFF
>TRBV30|NA|TRBJ1-3|few
TGTGCCTGGAGTGTAGAAGGGGCCGGAAACACCATATATTTT
CAWSVEGAGNTIYF
>TRBV5-1|NA|TRBJ1-5|NA
TGCGCCAGCAGCTTGGGGTTGGGTGACAGTAATAGCAATCAGCCCCAGCATTTT
CASSLGLGDSNSNQPQHF
>TRBV30|NA|TRBJ1-5|NA
TGTGCCTGGAGTGTAGGCTCGTCCAGCAATCAGCCCCAGCATTTT
CAWSVGSSSNQPQHF
>TRBV7-3|NA|TRBJ1-5|NA
TGTGCCAGCAGCTCAGGCCCTAGTCAGCCCCAGCATTTT
CASSSGPSQPQHF
>TRBV10-1|TRBD1|TRBJ1-2|once
TGCGCCAGCAGTGGACAGGGCCTGCATGGCTACACCTTC
CASSGQGLHGYTF
>TRBV7-2|TRBD2|TRBJ2-3|NA
TGTGCCAGCAGCTTAGCTCGCGGGAGTTCCCCAGATACGCAGTATTTT
CASSLARGSSPDTQYF
>TRBV18|NA|TRBJ1-2|NA
TGTGCCAGCTCACCGTCGGCTCAACTCCCCCACTATGGCTACACCTTC
CASSPSAQLPHYGYTF
>TRBV6-6|TRBD1|TRBJ2-1|NA
TGTGCCAGCACTATGATGGACAGGGGCAATGAGCAGTTCTTC
CASTMMDRGNEQFF
>TRBV7-6|NA|TRBJ2-5|NA
TGTGCCAGCAGCTTATGGAACGTAGGGGGTGAAGAGACCCAGTACTTC
CASSLWNVGGEETQYF
>TRBV11-3|NA|TRBJ2-3|NA
TGTGCCAGCAGCTTAGGTGCCGGGAGTATCACAGATACGCAGTATTTT
CASSLGAGSITDTQYF
>TRBV5-4|TRBD1|TRBJ2-1|NA
TGTGCCAGCAGCTGGGACAGGGTCAATGAGCAGTTCTTC
CASSWDRVNEQFF
>TRBV7-2|NA|TRBJ2-7|NA
TGTGCCAGCAGCTTAGCCAGGGAAGAGCAGTACTTC
CASSLAREEQYF
>TRBV13|NA|TRBJ2-5|few
TGTGCCAGCAGCTTAGAAGGTGGCGATGGGAGGGAGACCCAGTACTTC
CASSLEGGDGRETQYF
>TRBV5-1|NA|TRBJ2-2|NA
TGCGCCAGCAGCTTGGGAGGGCTAGCCCCGAACGGGGAGCTGTTTTTT
CASSLGGLAPNGELFF
>TRBV6-1|NA|TRBJ2-1|NA
TGTGCCAGCAGATGGTGGACACGCAATGAGCAGTTCTTC
CASRWWTRNEQFF
>TRBV2|NA|TRBJ2-1|NA
TGTGCCAGCAGTGAAGGGGCGGTAGCTCCCGGCAAGCAGTTCTTC
CASSEGAVAPGKQFF
>TRBV18|TRBD1|TRBJ2-3|NA
TGTGCCAGCTCACCACCCGGGACAGGGCCCAGTCAAGTATCGCAGTATTTT
CASSPPGTGPSQVSQYF
>TRBV13|NA|TRBJ1-2|few
TGTGCCAGCAGCATCCTAGATAGGGTAGGCAGCTATGGCTACACCTTC
CASSILDRVGSYGYTF
>TRBV7-2|TRBD1|TRBJ1-2|once
TGTGCCAGCAGACCGACAGGGATCTATGGCTACACCTTC
CASRPTGIYGYTF
>TRBV2|NA|TRBJ1-5|NA
TGTGCCAGCAGTGAACGTGAGATGCAGCCCCAGCATTTT
CASSEREMQPQHF
>TRBV6-5|NA|TRBJ1-1|NA
TGTGCCAGCAGTTACTCGGAAAGGCCTACCACTGAAGCTTTCTTT
CASSYSERPTTEAFF
>TRBV4-2|TRBD2|TRBJ2-1|NA
TGTGCCAGCACCCCCCGAGGGGGCTCTAGCGGGAACAATGAGCAGTTCTTC
CASTPRGGSSGNNEQFF
>TRBV18|NA|TRBJ1-4|NA
TGTGCCAGCTCACACGAGACGAGGGAAAAACTGTTTTTT
CASSHETREKLFF
>TRBV7-9|NA|TRBJ2-3|few
TGTGCCAGCAGCTTAGCGGTCCATAGCACAGATACGCAGTATTTT
CASSLAVHSTDTQYF
>TRBV18|TRBD2|TRBJ2-7|NA
TGTGCCAGCTCGTCGGGACTAGCGGGACACGAGCAGTACTTC
CASSSGLAGHEQYF
>TRBV9|TRBD1|TRBJ1-6|NA
TGTGCCAGCAGCTCCCCAGGGGGCGCCCCGTATAATTCACCCCTCCACTTT
CASSSPGGAPYNSPLHF
>TRBV19|TRBD2|TRBJ2-7|few
TGTGCCAGTAGTATACGGGAGGGCCTCGACGAGCAGTACTTC
CASSIREGLDEQYF
>TRBV18|NA|TRBJ2-1|NA
TGTGCCAGCTCACCACCGGGGGCGGGGTCCTACGGTGAGCAGTTCTTC
CASSPPGAGSYGEQFF
>TRBV10-2|TRBD2|TRBJ2-1|once
TGCGCCAGCTTACTAGCGGGAGCCTACAATGAGCAGTTCTTC
CASLLAGAYNEQFF